These 2 T cell receptor beta chains came from one sample sequenced in a study of post-analysis software for immune sequencing data (dated by TCRdb to between 2015 and 2017). On the study overall, not on this receptor specifically: Patients showed significantly higher frequencies than controls for five TRBV segments, among them TRBV5-6, TRBV5-1 and TRBV20-1.

No antigen is known for these receptors. The library was generated by PCR. The instrument given in TCRdb is Illumina HiSeq 2500. Unique molecular identifiers were incorporated into TCR beta cDNA libraries to reduce PCR and sequencing biases. TCRdb redid the processing of the public reads, applying fastp at Q25 and MiXCR, and retained in-frame beta chains. A single entry per CDR3 protein holds the most common genes and DNA from its merged rows. For this sample the table gives hundreds of thousands of distinct CDR3 sequences, of which 59% were detected only once. The ten largest clones represent about 11% of the sample. Sample: blood. Source of these receptors: a girl aged 2-15 years with multiple sclerosis.

The chain has TRBV5-1 and TRBJ2-3, with TRBD1 matching over 8 bases. Losses at the gene ends were 2 bases for V and 1 base for J; bases not matched to a gene: 6. The CDR3 extends over 16 amino acids. Germline V lookup: CDR1 SGHRS, CDR2 YFSETQ. The CDR3 coding sequence is TGCGCCAGCAGCTTCGAACAGGGGGGCGGCACAGATACGCAGTATTTT. Its translation: CASSFEQGGGTDTQYF.

The rearrangement joins TRBV15 to TRBJ2-3; TRBD2 matches 9 bases. Germline trimming cut 3 bases from V and 1 base from J; bases unmatched to any gene: 5. Germline V gene sequence: CDR1 LNHNV, CDR2 YYDKDF (reference sequence). CDR3 length equals 16 residues. The CDR3 DNA reads TGTGCCACCAGCAGTATAGCGGGAGCCCGCACAGATACGCAGTATTTT. Translation: CATSSIAGARTDTQYF.